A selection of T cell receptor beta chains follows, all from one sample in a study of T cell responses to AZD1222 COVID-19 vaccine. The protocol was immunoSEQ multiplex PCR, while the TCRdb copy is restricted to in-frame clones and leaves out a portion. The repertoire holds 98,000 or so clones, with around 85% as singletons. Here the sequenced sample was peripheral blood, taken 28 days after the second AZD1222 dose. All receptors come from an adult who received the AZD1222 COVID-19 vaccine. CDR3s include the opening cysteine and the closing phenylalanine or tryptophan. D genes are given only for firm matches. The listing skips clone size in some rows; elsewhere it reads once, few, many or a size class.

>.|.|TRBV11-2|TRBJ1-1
CASSFQSAEAFF
TGTGCCAGCAGCTTTCAGAGCGCTGAAGCTTTCTTT
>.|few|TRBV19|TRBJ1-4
CASISLTNEKLFF
TGTGCCAGTATTTCTTTAACTAATGAAAAACTGTTTTTT
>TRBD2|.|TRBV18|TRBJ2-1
CASSPYSGEGEQFF
TGTGCCAGCTCACCATATAGCGGGGAGGGTGAGCAGTTCTTC
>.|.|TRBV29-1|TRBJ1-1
CSGGDLMNTEAFF
TGCAGCGGAGGGGACCTCATGAACACTGAAGCTTTCTTT
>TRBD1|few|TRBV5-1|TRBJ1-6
CASSLAPGGDSPLHF
TGCGCCAGCAGCTTGGCCCCAGGGGGCGATTCACCCCTCCACTTT
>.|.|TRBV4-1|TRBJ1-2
CASSQAIARQSNYGYTF
TGCGCCAGCAGCCAAGCGATCGCGAGACAGTCTAACTATGGCTACACCTTC
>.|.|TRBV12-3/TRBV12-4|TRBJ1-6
CASSFRISPLHF
TGTGCCAGCAGTTTTAGGATTTCACCCCTCCACTTT
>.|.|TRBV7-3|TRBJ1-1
CASSLMGSTEAFF
TGTGCCAGCAGCTTAATGGGTAGCACTGAAGCTTTCTTT
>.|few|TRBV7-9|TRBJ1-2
CASGPLRDHYGYTF
TGTGCCAGCGGTCCCCTGAGGGATCACTATGGCTACACCTTC
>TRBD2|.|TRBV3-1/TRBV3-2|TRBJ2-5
CASSQDQVSGGSQETQYF
TGTGCCAGCAGCCAAGACCAGGTCAGCGGGGGTTCCCAAGAGACCCAGTACTTC
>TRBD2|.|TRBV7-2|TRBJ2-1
CASSLRTSGISYNEQFF
TGTGCCAGCAGCTTACGGACTAGCGGGATTTCCTACAATGAGCAGTTCTTC
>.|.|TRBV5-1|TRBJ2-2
CASSPGQFTGELFF
TGCGCCAGCAGCCCGGGACAATTCACCGGGGAGCTGTTTTTT
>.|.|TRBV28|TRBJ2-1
CASSLSQGGRDEQFF
TGTGCCAGCAGTTTATCGCAGGGAGGTCGGGATGAGCAGTTCTTC
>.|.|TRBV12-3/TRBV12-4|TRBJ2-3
CASSSTRADTQYF
TGTGCCAGCAGTTCTACTAGAGCAGATACGCAGTATTTT
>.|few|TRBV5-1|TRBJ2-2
CASSLAGRIGGTGELFF
TGCGCCAGCAGCTTGGCCGGGCGGATTGGGGGGACCGGGGAGCTGTTTTTT
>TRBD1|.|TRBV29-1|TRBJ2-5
CSVGAPQGVETQYF
TGCAGCGTTGGAGCCCCACAGGGGGTAGAGACCCAGTACTTC
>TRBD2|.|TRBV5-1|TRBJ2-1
CASSLEASGGSHNEQFF
TGCGCCAGCAGCTTGGAGGCTAGCGGGGGTTCCCACAATGAGCAGTTCTTC
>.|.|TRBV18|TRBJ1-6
CASSPPPSYNSPLHF
TGTGCCAGCTCACCACCGCCCTCCTATAATTCACCCCTCCACTTT
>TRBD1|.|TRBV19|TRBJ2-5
CASSIYPGQGLETQYF
TGTGCCAGTAGTATCTATCCGGGACAGGGGTTGGAGACCCAGTACTTC
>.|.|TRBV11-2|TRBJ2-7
CASSLTSAGAYEQYF
TGTGCCAGCAGCCTAACTAGTGCGGGGGCTTACGAGCAGTACTTC
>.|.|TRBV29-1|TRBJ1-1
CSVIGVNTEAFF
TGCAGCGTTATTGGGGTAAACACTGAAGCTTTCTTT
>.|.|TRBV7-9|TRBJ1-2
CASSNLEGGYGYTF
TGTGCCAGCAGCAACTTGGAGGGAGGATATGGCTACACCTTC
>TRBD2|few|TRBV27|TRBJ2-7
CASGRGTSGVDEYF
TGTGCCAGCGGACGAGGGACTAGCGGCGTCGACGAGTACTTC
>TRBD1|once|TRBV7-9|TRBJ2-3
CASSRGGGADTQYF
TGTGCCAGCAGCCGAGGGGGCGGCGCAGATACGCAGTATTTT
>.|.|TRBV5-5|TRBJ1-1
CASSLAWGLNTEAFF
TGTGCCAGCAGCTTGGCCTGGGGGCTGAACACTGAAGCTTTCTTT
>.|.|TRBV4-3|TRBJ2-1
CASSQDDGPHSEQFF
TGCGCCAGCAGCCAAGATGACGGTCCCCACAGTGAGCAGTTCTTC
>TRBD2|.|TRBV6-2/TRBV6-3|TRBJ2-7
CASSTGREINEQYF
TGTGCCAGCAGTACGGGGCGGGAGATCAACGAGCAGTACTTC
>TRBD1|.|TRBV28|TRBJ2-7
CASSPYGTDYEQYF
TGTGCCAGCAGTCCCTACGGGACAGACTACGAGCAGTACTTC
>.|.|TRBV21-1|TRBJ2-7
CASSKVPQPRYEQYF
TGTGCCAGCAGCAAAGTTCCGCAGCCGAGATACGAGCAGTACTTC
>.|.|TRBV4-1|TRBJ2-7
CASSQDTGKYEQYF
TGCGCCAGCAGCCAAGACACGGGAAAGTACGAGCAGTACTTC
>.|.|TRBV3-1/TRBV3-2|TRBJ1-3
CASSRGPGGAGNTIYF
TGTGCCAGCAGCCGAGGGCCCGGGGGGGCTGGAAACACCATATATTTT
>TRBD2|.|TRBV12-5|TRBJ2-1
CASGPFPSGGYGEQFF
TGTGCTAGTGGTCCCTTTCCTAGCGGGGGGTATGGTGAGCAGTTCTTC
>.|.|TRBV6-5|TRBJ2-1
CASSPGTGVGEQFF
TGTGCCAGCAGCCCCGGGACGGGGGTTGGTGAGCAGTTCTTC
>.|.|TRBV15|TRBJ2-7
CATSRVYSYEQYF
TGTGCCACCAGCAGAGTGTACTCCTACGAGCAGTACTTC
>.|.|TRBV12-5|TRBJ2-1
CASGLVKGRDRYNEQFF
TGTGCTAGTGGTTTGGTAAAGGGACGGGATCGATACAATGAGCAGTTCTTC
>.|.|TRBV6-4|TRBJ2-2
CASSTEAHTGELFF
TGTGCCAGCTCTACCGAGGCGCACACCGGGGAGCTGTTTTTT
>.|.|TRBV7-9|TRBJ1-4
CASSPQGYATNEKLFF
TGTGCCAGCAGCCCCCAGGGATATGCAACTAATGAAAAACTGTTTTTT
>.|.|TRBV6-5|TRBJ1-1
CASSYGRIPNTEAFF
TGTGCCAGCAGTTACGGGAGGATACCGAACACTGAAGCTTTCTTT
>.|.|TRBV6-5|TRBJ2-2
CASSYLSGANTGELFF
TGTGCCAGCAGTTACCTCTCGGGGGCGAACACCGGGGAGCTGTTTTTT
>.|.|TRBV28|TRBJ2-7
CASSLLAYEQYF
TGTGCCAGCAGTTTACTTGCCTACGAGCAGTACTTC